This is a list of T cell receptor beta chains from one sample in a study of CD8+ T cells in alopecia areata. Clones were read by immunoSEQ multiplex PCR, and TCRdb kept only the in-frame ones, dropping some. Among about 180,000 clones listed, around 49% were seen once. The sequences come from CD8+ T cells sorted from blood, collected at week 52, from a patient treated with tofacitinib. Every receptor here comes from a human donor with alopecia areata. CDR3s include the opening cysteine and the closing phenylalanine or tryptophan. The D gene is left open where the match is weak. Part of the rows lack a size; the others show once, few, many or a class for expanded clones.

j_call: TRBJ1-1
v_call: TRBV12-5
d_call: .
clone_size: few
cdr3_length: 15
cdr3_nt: TGTGCTAGTGGGCAGGCGCGACGGAAGAACACTGAAGCTTTCTTT
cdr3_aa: CASGQARRKNTEAFF

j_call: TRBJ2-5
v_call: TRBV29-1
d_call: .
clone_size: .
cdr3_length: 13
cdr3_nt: TGCAGCGTTGAAGGGCCGGGTCGGGAGACCCAGTACTTC
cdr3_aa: CSVEGPGRETQYF

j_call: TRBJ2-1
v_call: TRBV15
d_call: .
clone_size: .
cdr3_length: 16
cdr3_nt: TGTGCCACCAGCAGAGAGGGGTTAGCTTCCTACAATGAGCAGTTCTTC
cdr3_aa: CATSREGLASYNEQFF

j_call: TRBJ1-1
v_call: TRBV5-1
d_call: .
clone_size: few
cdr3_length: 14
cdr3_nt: TGCGCCAGCAATCCGGACGGAATGAACACTGAAGCTTTCTTT
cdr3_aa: CASNPDGMNTEAFF

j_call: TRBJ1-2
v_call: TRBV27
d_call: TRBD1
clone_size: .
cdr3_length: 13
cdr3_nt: TGTGCCAGCAGTCGGGACAGGGACTATGGCTACACCTTC
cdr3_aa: CASSRDRDYGYTF

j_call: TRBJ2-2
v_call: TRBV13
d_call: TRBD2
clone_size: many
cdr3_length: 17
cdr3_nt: TGTGCCAGCAGCCCGCTAGGGAGGGAACCGTACACCGGGGAGCTGTTTTTT
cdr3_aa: CASSPLGREPYTGELFF

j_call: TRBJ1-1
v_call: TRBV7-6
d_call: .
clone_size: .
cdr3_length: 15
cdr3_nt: TGTGCCAGCAGCTTAGCCCGCGGGAGTGGGACTGAAGCTTTCTTT
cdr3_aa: CASSLARGSGTEAFF

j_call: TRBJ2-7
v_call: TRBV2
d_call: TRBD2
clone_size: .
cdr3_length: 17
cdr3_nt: TGTGCCAGCAGTGAAGCTGGGACTAGCGCCCTGTCGTACGAGCAGTACTTC
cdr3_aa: CASSEAGTSALSYEQYF

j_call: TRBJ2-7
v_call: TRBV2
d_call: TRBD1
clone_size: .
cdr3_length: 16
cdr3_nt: TGTGCCAGCAGGGAGAACATTTGGACAGGGAACGACGAGCAGTACTTC
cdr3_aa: CASRENIWTGNDEQYF

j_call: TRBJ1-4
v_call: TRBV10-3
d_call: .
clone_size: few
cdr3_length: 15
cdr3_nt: TGTGCCATCAGTGAGGGGGATACAACTAATGAAAAACTGTTTTTT
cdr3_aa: CAISEGDTTNEKLFF

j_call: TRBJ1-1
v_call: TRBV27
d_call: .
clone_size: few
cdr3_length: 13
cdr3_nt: TGTGCCAGCAGTTGGGGCCAGAACACTGAAGCTTTCTTT
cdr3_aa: CASSWGQNTEAFF

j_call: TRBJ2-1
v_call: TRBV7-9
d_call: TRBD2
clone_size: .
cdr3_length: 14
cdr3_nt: TGTGCCAGCAGCTTAGCTCCCAGCGGGGATGAGCAGTTCTTC
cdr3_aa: CASSLAPSGDEQFF

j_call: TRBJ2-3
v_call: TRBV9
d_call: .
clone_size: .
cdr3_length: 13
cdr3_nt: TGTGCCAGCAGGGGTCAGGGGACAGATACGCAGTATTTT
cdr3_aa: CASRGQGTDTQYF

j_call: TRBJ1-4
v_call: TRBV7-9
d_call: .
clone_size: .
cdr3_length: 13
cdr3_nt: TGTGCCAGCACCGGTAGGGGGATTGAAAAACTGTTTTTT
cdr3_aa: CASTGRGIEKLFF

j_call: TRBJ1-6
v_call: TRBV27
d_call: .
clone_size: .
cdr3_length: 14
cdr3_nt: TGTGCCAGCTGTCGAGGGCTCTATAATTCACCCCTCCACTTT
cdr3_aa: CASCRGLYNSPLHF

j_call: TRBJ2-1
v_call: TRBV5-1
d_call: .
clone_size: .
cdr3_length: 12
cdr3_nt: TGCGCCAGCAGCAGCCGGGGCAATGAGCAGTTCTTC
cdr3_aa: CASSSRGNEQFF